The 30 T cell receptor beta chains below come from one sample, sequenced in a study of regulatory T cells in long-lasting Graves disease. Time point: persistent/refractory GD, antithyroid drugs over 5 years with positive TRAb. The TCR library used RNA extracted from PBMCs. Combining iRepertoire HTBI primers with Arm-PCR of CDR3 regions, the authors built TCR beta libraries. TCRdb itself ran the multiplex PCR reads through MiXCR, one entry per CDR3 protein. The table lists 400,000 to 500,000 distinct CDR3 sequences, around a fifth of them singletons. The sample in question was peripheral blood mononuclear cells (PBMCs), obtained when the disease was refractory, from a patient treated with antithyroid drugs. The origin of the receptors is a female donor with Graves disease.

Points on this clonotype: This may come from a read error, since a much larger clone is one base off. The chain carries TRBV7-9 and TRBJ2-5; D is possibly TRBD2 (5 bases). Per germline, CDR1 SEHNR and CDR2 FQNEAQ (reference sequence). The CDR3 is made up of 13 amino acids. V was trimmed by 2 bases and J by 5 bases, leaving 9 bases between them. This CDR3 is CASSLNGVETQYF. In nucleotides, the CDR3 is TGTGCCAGCAGCTTAAACGGGGTGGAGACCCAGTACTTC.

Only a few counts were recorded for this clonotype. The chain joins TRBV9 to TRBJ2-5; D remains unclear. V dropped 0 bases and J dropped 0 bases, with 6 bases sitting between them. Per the germline V gene, CDR1 is SGDLS and CDR2 is YYNGEE. The CDR3 covers 14 residues. In DNA form, the CDR3 reads TGTGCCAGCAGCGTAGGACCCGACCAAGAGACCCAGTACTTC. This codes for CASSVGPDQETQYF.

This clonotype was seen at least ten times. This chain connects TRBV30 to TRBJ1-2; D gene uncertain. From germline, CDR1 is GTSNPN and CDR2 SVGIG (reference sequence). V was shortened by 7 bases and J by 7 bases, with 10 bases between the two germline ends. The CDR3 runs 10 residues. This CDR3 is CALASGGYTF. The CDR3 DNA reads as TGTGCCTTAGCCTCTGGTGGCTACACCTTC.

This clonotype was picked up a small number of times. Germline is not matched at one junction end, which may reflect a read error. The genes are TRBV13 and TRBJ2-5; D is unclear. Germline CDR1 is PRHDT and CDR2 is FYEKMQ (reference sequence). The CDR3 length is 13 residues. Here the CDR3 reads CASSRLPSGTQYF. The CDR3 DNA sequence: TGCGCCAGCAGCCGGCTGCCCTCGGGGACCCAGTACTTC.

This clonotype was counted only a few times. The V call is TRBV19, the J call TRBJ1-1; D call uncertain. Trimming cost V 4 bases and J 0 bases, with 9 bases left between them. The CDR3 has 14 residues. Germline V gene lookup returns CDR1 LNHDA and CDR2 SQIVND (reference sequence). This chain's CDR3 is CASSSGRLNTEAFF. The CDR3 bases are TGTGCCAGTAGTAGCGGACGGTTGAACACTGAAGCTTTCTTT. The variable domain in full, with the rest retrieved from reference TRBV19 and TRBJ1-1, is DGGITQSPKYLFRKEGQNVTLSCEQNLNHDAMYWYRQDPGQGLRLIYYSQIVNDFQKGDIAEGYSVSREKKESFPLTVTSAQKNPTAFYLCASSSGRLNTEAFFGQGTRLTVV.

This clonotype was counted between two and nine times. A much larger clonotype is one base distant, so this may be a read error. The chain recombines TRBV20-1 with TRBJ2-5; D remains unclear. The CDR3 totals 11 residues. Germline V CDR1 and CDR2: DFQATT, SNEGSKA (reference sequence). V was pared by 3 bases and J by 0 bases, with 2 bases between. CDR3 loop: CSASDQETQYF. The CDR3 DNA reads as TGCAGTGCTAGTGACCAAGAGACCCAGTACTTC.

Comments on this clonotype: This clone may be a read error of a much larger clone one base away. CDR3 protein: CASFRSGANALTF. The CDR3 nucleotides are TGTGCCAGCTTTCGCTCTGGGGCCAACGCCCTGACTTTC. V is TRBV28 and J is TRBJ2-6; tentatively, D is TRBD1 (5 bases). The germline gives CDR1 MDHEN, CDR2 SYDVKM. The CDR3 consists of 13 residues.

This clonotype was seen a few times. The chain has TRBV11-2 and TRBJ2-1; no firm D call. From germline, CDR1 is SGHAT and CDR2 FQNNGV. Trimming removed 5 bases from V and 2 bases from J, with 10 bases in between. The CDR3 has 14 amino acids. In nucleotides, the CDR3 is TGTGCCAGCAGCCCGAGCACCACCTACAATGAGCAGTTCTTC. It yields the protein CASSPSTTYNEQFF.

This clonotype was recorded at least ten times. The chain recombines TRBV14 with TRBJ1-1; D unclear. CDR3 size: 11 residues. V was cut by 1 base and J by 10 bases, with 7 bases left in between. Germline CDR1 reads SGHDN; CDR2 reads FVKESK. For the CDR3, the DNA is TGTGCCAGCAGCCAAGGGGGTGTAGCTTTCTTT. This gives the protein CASSQGGVAFF.

This rearrangement joins TRBV3-1 to TRBJ2-7; 7 bases fit TRBD1. The V segment lost 2 bases and the J segment 5 bases; nucleotides outside the gene matches: 6. CDR3 length: 14 amino acids. The germline V gene has CDR1 LGHDT and CDR2 YNNKEL (reference sequence). CDR3 nucleotides: TGTGCCAGCAGCCAACGAGGGGGCGCGAACGAGCAGTACTTC. Amino acid sequence: CASSQRGGANEQYF.

About this clonotype: Given a much more abundant clone one base away, this may be a read error. The chain employs TRBV7-2 and TRBJ2-1; TRBD2 agrees at 8 bases. The CDR3 runs 13 residues. After removal of 5 bases from V and 9 bases from J, the junction contained 6 bases not matched to a gene. The V gene's germline CDR1 is SGHTA and CDR2 FQGNSA. CDR3 DNA: TGTGCCAGCAGCCCGGGGGGGCCGGGTGAGCAGTTCTTC. It yields the protein CASSPGGPGEQFF.

The rearrangement uses TRBV19 and TRBJ1-2; D perhaps matches TRBD1 (5 bases). V dropped 1 base and J dropped 2 bases, with 8 bases sitting between them. CDR1 and CDR2 from the germline V gene are LNHDA and SQIVND (reference sequence). The length of the CDR3 is 14 residues. This CDR3 reads CASSIVGQNYGYTF. The CDR3, as DNA: TGTGCCAGTAGTATAGTGGGGCAGAACTATGGCTACACCTTC.

In its sample, this clonotype was seen a few times. The rearrangement joins TRBV5-1 to TRBJ1-2; perhaps TRBD1 as D (6 bases). Germline assignment: CDR1 SGHRS and CDR2 YFSETQ. Trimming pared 2 bases from V and 0 bases from J, leaving 14 bases between. This CDR3 contains 16 residues. CDR3 protein: CASSFGTTTTNYGYTF. The CDR3 nucleotides read TGCGCCAGCAGCTTCGGGACAACTACAACTAACTATGGCTACACCTTC.

This clonotype was detected only a few times. This chain links TRBV6-2 or TRBV6-3 with TRBJ2-2; 15 positions agree with TRBD2. Looked up from germline, CDR1 is MNHEY and CDR2 is SVGEGT. V was clipped by 7 bases and J by 4 bases; unmatched bases: 13. CDR3 size: 19 residues. The CDR3 sequence is CASKAEGLAGGPGTGELFF. CDR3 DNA sequence: TGTGCCAGCAAGGCCGAAGGACTAGCGGGAGGGCCGGGCACCGGGGAGCTGTTTTTT.

This clonotype was observed many times. The chain combines TRBV20-1 with TRBJ2-7; no clear D. The CDR3 length is 12 residues. The V end was cut by 3 bases, the J end by 7 bases, with 13 bases between. The germline V gene has CDR1 DFQATT and CDR2 SNEGSKA (reference sequence). The chain's CDR3 is CSASKGLREQYF. In DNA form, the CDR3 reads TGCAGTGCTAGCAAGGGATTGAGGGAGCAGTACTTC.

Many counts were recorded for this clonotype. This chain links TRBV12-3 or TRBV12-4 with TRBJ1-1; D gene unclear. Trimming took off 6 bases at V and 5 bases at J, with 19 bases between the two ends. This CDR3 has 15 residues. CDR3 protein: CASSRRLRGWTEAFF. CDR3 nucleotides: TGTGCCAGCAGCCGTCGGCTACGAGGGTGGACTGAAGCTTTCTTT.

This clonotype was detected ten times or more. This sequence joins TRBV5-6 and TRBJ1-5; maybe TRBD1 (5 bases). Trimming cost V 6 bases and J 3 bases, with 13 bases left between them. The length of the CDR3 is 14 residues. The germline V gene has CDR1 SGHDT and CDR2 YYEEEE. The CDR3 DNA is TGTGCCAGCATGCTGCAGGGCGTCAATCAGCCCCAGCATTTT. As protein: CASMLQGVNQPQHF.

This clonotype was recorded many times. The gene calls are TRBV28 and TRBJ2-5; tentative D call: TRBD1 (6 bases). The CDR3 runs to 15 residues. Germline assignment: CDR1 MDHEN and CDR2 SYDVKM. V was trimmed by 6 bases and J by 2 bases, leaving 16 bases between them. CDR3 residues: CASSLGDTGQETQYF. DNA for the CDR3: TGTGCCAGCAGCTTAGGGGATACAGGGCAAGAGACCCAGTACTTC.

This clonotype was counted many times. V and J are TRBV6-5 and TRBJ1-6, with D possibly TRBD1 on 5 matching bases. Germline lookup yields CDR1 MNHEY and CDR2 SVGAGI. The CDR3 has 12 residues. The V and J ends lost 4 bases and 11 bases respectively, with 9 bases between them. DNA of the CDR3: TGTGCCAGCAGTTGGATCAGGGCACCCCTCCACTTT. It is translated as CASSWIRAPLHF.

This clonotype was recorded many times. V usage is TRBV19 and J usage is TRBJ1-5; D is undetermined. The germline V and J ends were trimmed by 0 bases and 1 base, with 10 bases remaining between them. This CDR3 region has 16 residues. Looked up from germline, CDR1 is LNHDA and CDR2 is SQIVND (reference sequence). The CDR3: CASSIDDAWSNQPQHF. The CDR3 DNA reads TGTGCCAGTAGTATAGATGACGCTTGGAGCAATCAGCCCCAGCATTTT.

In this sample, this clonotype turned up many times. The chain joins TRBV24-1 to TRBJ1-5, with no clear D. Deletions cut 3 bases from V and 12 bases from J, with 17 bases between. This CDR3 contains 14 residues. Looked up from germline, CDR1 is KGHDR and CDR2 is SFDVKD. In DNA, the CDR3 is TGTGCCACCAGTGATGGGAGGGTAAGGGATATCCAGCATTTT. This sequence encodes CATSDGRVRDIQHF.

This clonotype was seen ten or more times. This rearrangement joins TRBV29-1 to TRBJ2-7, with 10 bases matching TRBD1. From germline, CDR1 is SQVTM and CDR2 ANQGSEA. This CDR3 region has 13 residues. J was trimmed by 5 bases and V by 6 bases; bases with no gene match: 7. The CDR3 loop reads CSVEGDRGHEQYF. Here the CDR3 DNA reads TGCAGCGTCGAGGGGGACAGGGGTCACGAGCAGTACTTC.

This clonotype was counted ten times or more. The J gene is TRBJ1-1, the V gene TRBV12-3 or TRBV12-4; 10 nucleotides agree with TRBD1. Trimming cost V 3 bases and J 3 bases; bases outside gene matches: 1. CDR3 size: 14 residues. Here the CDR3 reads CASSFGQGDTEAFF. The CDR3 region has the DNA TGTGCCAGCAGTTTCGGACAGGGGGACACTGAAGCTTTCTTT.

This rearrangement joins TRBV5-1 to TRBJ1-4; the D is unclear. Germline values: CDR1 SGHRS, CDR2 YFSETQ. Trimming took 5 bases from V and 0 from J, leaving 8 bases between them. This CDR3 is built from 14 residues. Here the CDR3 reads CASRISPTNEKLFF. CDR3 DNA sequence: TGCGCCAGCAGGATCTCGCCAACTAATGAAAAACTGTTTTTT.

This CDR3 is CAIRGSGRARNEQFF. The CDR3 DNA follows: TGTGCCATCAGGGGTAGCGGGAGGGCCAGGAATGAGCAGTTCTTC. J is TRBJ2-1 and V is TRBV10-3, with 11 positions matching TRBD2. CDR1 ENHRY and CDR2 SYGVKD come from the germline V gene. CDR3 size: 15 residues. V trimming: 6 bases; J trimming: 7 bases; junction bases outside the gene matches: 8.

The chain uses TRBV9 and TRBJ2-1, with no clear D. CDR1 is SGDLS, CDR2 YYNGEE, per germline. The CDR3 contains 13 residues. The V end was cut by 1 base, the J end by 9 bases, with 11 bases between. The CDR3: CASSVSSKGEQFF. CDR3 sequence (DNA): TGTGCCAGCAGCGTAAGCAGCAAGGGTGAGCAGTTCTTC.

This sequence joins TRBV28 and TRBJ2-1; 13 bases match TRBD2. Germline trimming cut 4 bases from V and 8 bases from J; bases unmatched to any gene: 11. This CDR3 is built from 17 residues. Germline V CDR1 and CDR2: MDHEN, SYDVKM. CDR3 sequence reads: CASSSRWTSGSVDEQFF. CDR3 nucleotide sequence: TGTGCCAGCAGTTCACGCTGGACTAGCGGGAGCGTCGATGAGCAGTTCTTC.

This clonotype was seen only a few times. Written as DNA, the CDR3 is TGTGCCATCGGTGGGGGCGCGGATCAGCCCCAGCATTTT. Translation gives CAIGGGADQPQHF. The chain combines TRBV10-3 with TRBJ1-5, with D perhaps matching TRBD1 (6 bases). With 8 bases removed from V and 5 bases from J, the gap between germline ends came to 13 bases. Germline-derived CDR1 and CDR2 are ENHRY and SYGVKD. CDR3 length equals 13 residues.

V usage is TRBV5-6 and J usage is TRBJ2-2; 13 nucleotides agree with TRBD2. The CDR3 has 18 amino acids. After removal of 0 bases from V and 1 base from J, the junction contained 3 bases not matched to a gene. The germline V gene encodes CDR1 SGHDT and CDR2 YYEEEE. The CDR3, as DNA: TGTGCCAGCAGCTTGGAGGGACTAGCGGGACAGAACACCGGGGAGCTGTTTTTT. It codes for CASSLEGLAGQNTGELFF.

Many counts were recorded for this clonotype. The chain recombines TRBV6-1 with TRBJ2-7; perhaps TRBD2 as D (6 bases). Per germline, CDR1 MNHNS and CDR2 SASEGT. The CDR3 runs to 11 residues. Trimming left V 11 bases short and J 7 bases short, with 15 bases between. The CDR3 loop reads CAGSDAGEQYF. The CDR3 bases are TGTGCCGGCTCGGACGCGGGGGAGCAGTACTTC.